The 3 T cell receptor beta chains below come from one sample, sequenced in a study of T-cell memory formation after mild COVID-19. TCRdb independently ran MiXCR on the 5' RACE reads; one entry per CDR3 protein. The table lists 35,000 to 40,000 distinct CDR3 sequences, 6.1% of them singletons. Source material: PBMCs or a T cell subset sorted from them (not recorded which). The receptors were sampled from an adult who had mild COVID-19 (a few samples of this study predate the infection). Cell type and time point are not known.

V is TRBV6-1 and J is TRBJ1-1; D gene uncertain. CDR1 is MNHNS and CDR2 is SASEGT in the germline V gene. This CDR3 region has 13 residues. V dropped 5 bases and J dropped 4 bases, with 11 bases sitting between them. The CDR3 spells CASSYTVSTEAFF. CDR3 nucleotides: TGTGCCAGCAGTTATACAGTGAGCACTGAAGCTTTCTTT.

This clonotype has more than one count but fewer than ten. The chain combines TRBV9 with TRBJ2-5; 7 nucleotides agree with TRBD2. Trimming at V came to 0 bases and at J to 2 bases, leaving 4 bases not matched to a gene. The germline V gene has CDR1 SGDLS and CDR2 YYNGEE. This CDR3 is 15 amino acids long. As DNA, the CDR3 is TGTGCCAGCAGCGTAGATGTGGGAGGGCAAGAGACCCAGTACTTC. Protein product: CASSVDVGGQETQYF.

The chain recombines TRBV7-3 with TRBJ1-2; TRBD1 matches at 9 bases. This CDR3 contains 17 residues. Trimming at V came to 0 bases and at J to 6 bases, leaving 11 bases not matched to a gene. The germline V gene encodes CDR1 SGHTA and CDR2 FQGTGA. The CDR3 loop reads CASSLTPGIQGANGYTF. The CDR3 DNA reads TGTGCCAGCAGCTTAACTCCAGGAATACAGGGGGCGAATGGCTACACCTTC.